This T cell receptor (beta chain) appears in the sequencing data of a study of PD-1 blockade in classical Hodgkin lymphoma. Findings of the study overall: CD4+ but not CD8+ TCR diversity rose significantly by C4D1. Complete responders possessed baseline diversity comparable to newly diagnosed patients. Patients who initiated nivolumab within 1 year of ASCT were excluded.

The CDR3 is made up of 14 amino acids. Germline loops: CDR1 SNHLY, CDR2 FYNNEI. Trimming stripped 2 bases from V and 2 bases from J, with 10 bases between. Relapses following autologous stem cell transplantation were seen in all patients, with brentuximab vedotin exposure varying. This table comes from immunoSEQ multiplex PCR, and its TCRdb copy is limited to in-frame clones, with some not included. The sample carries some 96,000 clones, about nine tenths recorded once. A remark on this clone: Its antigen is not identified.

The chain is built from TRBV2 and TRBJ2-7; no definite D call. This receptor was taken from a human donor with classical Hodgkin lymphoma. The starting material was peripheral blood mononuclear cells (PBMCs), obtained at baseline. CDR3 protein: CASSEQAGPYEQYF. The CDR3 DNA is TGTGCCAGCAGTGAACAGGCTGGACCCTACGAGCAGTACTTC.